This T cell receptor (beta chain) comes out of a study of OX40 agonist ivuxolimab in advanced cancers. Study context: There were three patients with partial responses, one having hepatocellular carcinoma and two cutaneous melanoma.

The CDR3 is 15 residues long. Germline V gene data show CDR1 as MDHEN and CDR2 as SYDVKM. V trimming: 5 bases; J trimming: 0 bases; junction bases outside the gene matches: 6. TCRdb's table, derived via immunoSEQ multiplex PCR, lists solely in-frame clones and lacks some. Among about 58,000 clones listed, 80% to 90% were seen once. Systemic immunosuppression or autoimmune disease history was grounds to exclude patients. The chain uses TRBV28 and TRBJ1-2, with 7 bases matching TRBD1. Sequenced here: CD4+ or CD8+ T cells sorted from blood, sampled in a trial of the OX40 agonist ivuxolimab. The receptor's source is an adult with an advanced solid tumor such as melanoma, head and neck, liver or kidney cancer. CDR3 coding DNA: TGTGCCAGCAGTCTAGGGACAGCCGCTAACTATGGCTACACCTTC. Translation gives CASSLGTAANYGYTF.